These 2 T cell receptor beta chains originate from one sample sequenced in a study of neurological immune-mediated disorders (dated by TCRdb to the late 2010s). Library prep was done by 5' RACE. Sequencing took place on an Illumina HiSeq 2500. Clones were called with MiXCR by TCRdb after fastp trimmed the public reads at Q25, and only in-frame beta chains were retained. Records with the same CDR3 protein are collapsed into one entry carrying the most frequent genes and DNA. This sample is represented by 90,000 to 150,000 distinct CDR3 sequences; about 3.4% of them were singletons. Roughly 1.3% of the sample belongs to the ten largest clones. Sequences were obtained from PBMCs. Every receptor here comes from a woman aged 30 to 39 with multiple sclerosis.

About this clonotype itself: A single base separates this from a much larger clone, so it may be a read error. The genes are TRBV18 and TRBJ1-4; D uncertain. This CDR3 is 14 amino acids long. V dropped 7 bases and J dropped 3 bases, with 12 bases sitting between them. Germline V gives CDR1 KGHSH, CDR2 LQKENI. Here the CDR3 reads CASYPDSANEKLFF. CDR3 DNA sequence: TGTGCCAGCTACCCGGACTCAGCTAATGAAAAACTGTTTTTT.

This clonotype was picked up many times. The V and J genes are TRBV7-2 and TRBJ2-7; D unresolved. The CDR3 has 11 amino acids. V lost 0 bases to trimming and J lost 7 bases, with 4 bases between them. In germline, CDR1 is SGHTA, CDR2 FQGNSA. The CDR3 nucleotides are TGTGCCAGCAGCTTAGCTCGAGAGCAGTACTTC. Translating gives CASSLAREQYF.